Each of the 25 T cell receptor beta chains below was sequenced from the same sample in a study of blood T cell repertoires in acute mononucleosis. General observations from the study: GLC-BM selection appeared to involve both TCR alpha and beta chains.

Assay: immunoSEQ multiplex PCR; the TCRdb copy retains only in-frame clones and omits some. The sample carries several hundred clones, over 30% recorded once. Time point reported: convalescence about 6 months (5-8 months) after acute presentation (visit 7). Source: EBV GLC epitope tetramer+ CD8+ T cells sorted from PBMCs, taken during convalescence from infectious mononucleosis. This sample's subset: CD8 T cells binding tetramer with EBV BMLF1 280-288 peptide (GLC-BM). All receptors come from a man between 18 and 35 years old with infectious mononucleosis caused by EBV.

This clone was seen only a few times. At one of its ends the junction is not consistent with the germline gene, which may arise from a read error. J is TRBJ2-1 and V is TRBV9, with TRBD2 matching over 8 bases. The germline CDR1 and CDR2 sequences are SGDLS and YYNGEE. This CDR3 has 17 amino acids. Here the CDR3 DNA reads TGTGCCACCAGCAGTTCTCCTACTAGCGGATACCACAATGAGCAGTTCTTC. Protein sequence: CATSSSPTSGYHNEQFF.

This clone showed up many times. This chain connects TRBV7-9 to TRBJ2-1; D not certain. Trimming shortened V by 5 bases and J by 6 bases, and 8 bases separated the two germline ends. Germline V CDR1 and CDR2: SEHNR, FQNEAQ (reference sequence). CDR3 length: 12 amino acids. The CDR3 DNA sequence: TGTGCCAGCAGCGTAGTAGGCAATGAGCAGTTCTTC. Translating it yields CASSVVGNEQFF.

CDR3 protein: CASSGTGGAGEQYF. As DNA, the CDR3 is TGTGCCAGCAGCGGAACAGGGGGCGCTGGCGAGCAGTACTTC. This sequence joins TRBV9 and TRBJ2-7; 9 positions match TRBD1. The CDR3 consists of 14 residues. Trimming took 3 bases from V and 6 from J; bases not matched to a gene: 7. Germline V lookup: CDR1 SGDLS, CDR2 YYNGEE.

There are a few counts of this clone. The chain uses TRBV5-7 and TRBJ1-2; D gene uncertain. TRBV5-7 has ORF status, its function being uncertain. The CDR3 has 14 residues. V was cut by 3 bases and J by 0 bases, with 9 bases left in between. The chain's CDR3 is CASSSLGANYGYTF. The DNA for the CDR3 is TGTGCCAGCAGCTCCCTCGGGGCTAACTATGGCTACACCTTC.

As concerns this clone: This likely reflects a read error, since a far larger clone is one base away. Because the CDR3's place on the DNA is in doubt, the DNA is left out and the CDR3 is given as listed by TCRdb. The V call is TRBV27, the J call TRBJ2-4. Per germline, CDR1 MNHEY and CDR2 SMNVEV (reference sequence). Both ends counted, the CDR3 spans 12 residues. The CDR3 is CASSFGPGHQYF.

This chain connects TRBV7-1 to TRBJ1-2; D gene uncertain. Being an ORF, TRBV7-1 has a function that is uncertain. The V end was cut by 3 bases, the J end by 0 bases, with 8 bases between. This CDR3 is 14 amino acids long. CDR3: CASSSLGANYGYTF. The CDR3 nucleotides are TGTGCCAGCAGCTCCCTCGGGGCTAACTATGGCTACACCTTC.

This clone was counted many times. At one end, the junction sequence differs from germline, possibly due to a read error. The chain joins TRBV9 to TRBJ2-1, with D perhaps TRBD2 (7 bases). The CDR3 loop spans 13 amino acids. In germline, CDR1 is SGDLS, CDR2 YYNGEE. The CDR3 coding sequence is TGTGCCAGCAGCCAGAATGGGGGGGGGCCGATGGTCTTC. This codes for CASSQNGGGPMVF. The full variable domain, its missing parts supplied by reference TRBV9 and TRBJ2-1, is DSGVTQTPKHLITATGQRVTLRCSPRSGDLSVYWYQQSLDQGLQFLIQYYNGEERAKGNILERFSAQQFPDLHSELNLSSLELGDSALYFCASSQNGGGPMVFGPGTRLTVL.

This clone came up a few times. The sample has other DNA sequences that encode this CDR3 too. The chain couples TRBV28 to TRBJ1-2; tentative D call: TRBD1 (6 bases). Trimming took off 11 bases at V and 0 bases at J, with 25 bases between the two ends. The germline CDR1 and CDR2 sequences are MDHEN and SYDVKM. This CDR3 comprises 17 residues. For the CDR3, the DNA is TGTGCCCGCCGGCCCGGGGGCGCGGGGGGACCTAACTATGGCTACACCTTC. Encoded protein: CARRPGGAGGPNYGYTF.

As regards this clone: It is likely a read error: a sequence one base away is far more abundant. The J gene is TRBJ2-5, the V gene TRBV7-9, with D perhaps matching TRBD1 (5 bases). Trimming took 6 bases from V and 0 from J, leaving 11 bases between them. This CDR3 contains 14 residues. Germline lookup yields CDR1 SEHNR and CDR2 FQNEAQ (reference sequence). CDR3 in DNA: TGTGCCAGCAGGGCGGACAAGTACCAAGAGACCCAGTACTTC. This gives the protein CASRADKYQETQYF.

With regard to this clone: This probably arose from a read error, given a far larger clone one base away. The rearrangement uses TRBV2 and TRBJ2-2; TRBD1 or TRBD2 may be the D gene (5 bases each). The CDR3 runs 15 residues. Per the germline V gene, CDR1 is SNHLY and CDR2 is FYNNEI. V was clipped by 8 bases and J by 2 bases, with 15 bases between them. DNA of the CDR3: TGTGCCAGCCAGACCGGGACGGTAAACACCGGGGAGCTGTTTTTT. This sequence encodes CASQTGTVNTGELFF.

This clone has more than one count but fewer than ten. The rearrangement joins TRBV11-2 to TRBJ2-7; 9 positions match TRBD1. The CDR3 has 14 residues. Losses at the gene ends were 5 bases for V and 6 bases for J; bases not matched to a gene: 8. Germline CDR1 reads SGHAT; CDR2 reads FQNNGV. In nucleotides, the CDR3 is TGTGCCAGCAGCGGAACAGGGGGCGCTGGCGAGCAGTACTTC. It is translated as CASSGTGGAGEQYF.

The genes are TRBV7-1 and TRBJ2-7; unclear D gene. TRBV7-1 is an ORF; its function is uncertain. V gave up 3 bases and J gave up 3 bases, with 3 bases separating them. The CDR3 consists of 11 residues. This chain's CDR3 is CASSSDYEQYF. The CDR3 nucleotides are TGTGCCAGCAGCTCTGACTACGAGCAGTACTTC.

As for this clone: A far larger clone is one base from this, pointing to a likely read error. V is TRBV15 and J is TRBJ2-4, with 8 nucleotides matching TRBD2. This CDR3 is 17 amino acids long. Losses at the gene ends were 3 bases for V and 13 bases for J; bases not matched to a gene: 20. CDR1 and CDR2 (germline): LNHNV, YYDKDF (reference sequence). The CDR3 bases are TGTGCCACCAGCAGTTCTCCTACTAGCGGATACCACAATGAGCAGTACTTC. Its protein is CATSSSPTSGYHNEQYF.

This clone was found once. The chain joins TRBV1 to TRBJ2-6; no DNA check was done on the table's D call, TRBD1. TRBV1 is termed a pseudogene. This CDR3 region has 18 residues. Written as DNA, the CDR3 is TGCACCAGCAGCGAACTAAGTTTGTGCACAGGTCGGGCCAACGTCCTGACTTTC. It is translated as CTSSELSLCTGRANVLTF.

This clone is medium-sized. Distinct nucleotide sequences in the sample also encode this CDR3. The chain recombines TRBV28 with TRBJ2-7; the D is unclear. With 5 bases removed from V and 2 bases from J, the gap between germline ends came to 13 bases. Germline loops: CDR1 MDHEN, CDR2 SYDVKM. CDR3 size: 14 residues. The CDR3 is CASSPRTVAYEQYF. In DNA form, the CDR3 reads TGTGCCAGCAGTCCCCGGACCGTGGCCTACGAGCAGTACTTC. Full variable domain (rest looked up from reference TRBV28 and TRBJ2-7): DVKVTQSSRYLVKRTGEKVFLECVQDMDHENMFWYRQDPGLGLRLIYFSYDVKMKEKGDIPEGYSVSREKKERFSLILESASTNQTSMYLCASSPRTVAYEQYFGPGTRLTVT.

The chain has TRBV2 and TRBJ2-2; a weak D match, TRBD2 (6 bases). The CDR3 contains 19 residues. V was shortened by 8 bases and J by 15 bases, with 40 bases between the two germline ends. Germline CDR1 reads SNHLY; CDR2 reads FYNNEI. The CDR3 nucleotides read TGTGCCAGCCAGAACGGGACGGTAAACACCGGGGAGGACCTGAAAAACGTGTTTTTT. Protein product: CASQNGTVNTGEDLKNVFF.

This clone was detected many times. The chain is built from TRBV6-5 and TRBJ2-1; D is unresolved. The germline V gene has CDR1 MNHEY and CDR2 SVGAGI. Trimming cost V 6 bases and J 6 bases, with 9 bases left between them. The CDR3 has 12 amino acids. CDR3 nucleotide sequence: TGTGCCAGCAGCGTAGTAGGCAATGAGCAGTTCTTC. Translated, it gives CASSVVGNEQFF.

On this clone itself: The likely explanation is a read error, given a far larger clone one base away. This sample also contains other DNA sequences that code for the same CDR3. The chain is built from TRBV29-1 and TRBJ2-1; D may be TRBD2 (5 bases). Germline values: CDR1 SQVTM, CDR2 ANQGSEA. CDR3 length: 15 residues. The CDR3 nucleotides read TGCATCGTTCGGGGTCCCCCGGGCCTATCCAATGAGCAGTTCTTC. It encodes CIVRGPPGLSNEQFF.

Points on this clone: The junction departs from germline at one end; a sequencing error may be responsible. CDR3 in amino acids: CSVAGTSTDTLYF. CDR3 nucleotide sequence: TGCAGCGTTGCCGGGACCAGCACAGATACGCTGTATTTT. This chain joins TRBV29-1 and TRBJ2-3; D is possibly TRBD1 or TRBD2 (5 bases each). This CDR3 is built from 13 residues. Germline V gene sequence: CDR1 SQVTM, CDR2 ANQGSEA.

This clone was observed a few times. The chain couples TRBV19 to TRBJ2-7; D gene unclear. The CDR3 has 13 residues. Trimming took 4 bases from V and 0 from J, leaving 7 bases between them. CDR1 LNHDA and CDR2 SQIVND come from the germline V gene (reference sequence). As DNA, the CDR3 is TGTGCCAGTAGTAGGGTCAGCTCCTACGAGCAGTACTTC. This sequence encodes CASSRVSSYEQYF. The complete variable domain, with remaining parts taken from reference TRBV19 and TRBJ2-7, reads DGGITQSPKYLFRKEGQNVTLSCEQNLNHDAMYWYRQDPGQGLRLIYYSQIVNDFQKGDIAEGYSVSREKKESFPLTVTSAQKNPTAFYLCASSRVSSYEQYFGPGTRLTVT.

With respect to this clone: As the CDR3 is not closed by the conserved phenylalanine or tryptophan, this likely results from a read error. The DNA is omitted, as the CDR3 cannot be located on it reliably, and the CDR3 follows TCRdb's listing. This sequence joins TRBV29-1 and TRBJ2-3. Germline CDR1 reads SQVTM; CDR2 reads ANQGSEA. The CDR3 totals 12 residues, both ends included. CDR3 residues: CSVAGTRADTQY.

Turning to this clone: Given a far larger clone just one base away, this is likely a sequencing read error. Other DNA sequences in the sample encode the same CDR3. The J gene is TRBJ2-7, the V gene TRBV27; D remains ambiguous. The CDR3 covers 11 residues. Trimming left V 2 bases short and J 7 bases short, with 6 bases between. From germline, CDR1 is MNHEY and CDR2 SMNVEV (reference sequence). The CDR3 here is CASSLGDEQYF. CDR3 nucleotides: TGTGCCAGCAGTTTAGGGGATGAGCAGTACTTC.

As for this clone: The junction and the germline gene differ at one end; a read error may be behind it. CDR3 DNA: TGCAGCGTTGCCGGGACCCGCACAGATAGGCAGTTTTTT. Residues: CSVAGTRTDRQFF. The chain carries TRBV29-1 and TRBJ2-3, with D perhaps given as TRBD1 or TRBD2 (5 bases each). Germline CDR1 and CDR2: SQVTM and ANQGSEA. There are 13 residues in the CDR3.

At least ten counts were recorded for this clone. The CDR3 DNA reads as TGTGCCAGCAAACCGGGACAGTGGTCCTACGAGCAGTACTTC. Its translation is CASKPGQWSYEQYF. The chain employs TRBV6-5 and TRBJ2-7; 7 nucleotides line up with TRBD1. The CDR3 extends over 14 amino acids. The J segment lost 1 base and the V segment lost 7 bases, leaving 7 bases of the junction unmatched. Germline values: CDR1 MNHEY, CDR2 SVGAGI.

This clone was counted only a few times. With a far larger clone one base away, a read error is the likely cause. This sample also contains other DNA sequences that code for the same CDR3. The rearrangement links TRBV2 to TRBJ2-2; D might be TRBD1 or TRBD2, each matching 5 bases. CDR1 is SNHLY, CDR2 FYNNEI, per germline. CDR3 length: 15 residues. V was cut by 8 bases and J by 2 bases, with 15 bases left in between. As DNA, the CDR3 is TGTGCCAGCCAGTACGGGACGGTAAACACCGGGGAGCTGTTTTTT. As protein: CASQYGTVNTGELFF.